This T cell receptor beta chain comes out of a study of T cell repertoires in cytomegalovirus infection. The study, taken as a whole, reports: It was HLA-C-restricted CMV-specific TCR beta clonotypes that dominated the response ex vivo. Summed frequency of shared TCR beta families picked out CMV carriers who also had the relevant HLA.

This CDR3 is 14 amino acids long. V shed 4 bases and J 3 bases; nucleotides not matched to a gene: 4. TCRdb recomputed calls from the reads with MiXCR, one row per CDR3 protein. The table shows 680,000 or so distinct CDR3 sequences, with around a third occurring only once. To note about this clonotype: Its specificity is unknown.

This specimen was cultured PBMCs, taken from culture after CMV antigen stimulation. The clonotype was recovered from a human donor in good health (CMV status not recorded). Some clones in this sample may be carry-over from other donors' samples. The rearrangement links TRBV12-3 or TRBV12-4 to TRBJ2-7; the match to TRBD2 covers 9 bases. CDR3 sequence (DNA): TGTGCCAGCAGTTCAGCGGGGGGCTTCTACGAGCAGTACTTC. It is translated as CASSSAGGFYEQYF.